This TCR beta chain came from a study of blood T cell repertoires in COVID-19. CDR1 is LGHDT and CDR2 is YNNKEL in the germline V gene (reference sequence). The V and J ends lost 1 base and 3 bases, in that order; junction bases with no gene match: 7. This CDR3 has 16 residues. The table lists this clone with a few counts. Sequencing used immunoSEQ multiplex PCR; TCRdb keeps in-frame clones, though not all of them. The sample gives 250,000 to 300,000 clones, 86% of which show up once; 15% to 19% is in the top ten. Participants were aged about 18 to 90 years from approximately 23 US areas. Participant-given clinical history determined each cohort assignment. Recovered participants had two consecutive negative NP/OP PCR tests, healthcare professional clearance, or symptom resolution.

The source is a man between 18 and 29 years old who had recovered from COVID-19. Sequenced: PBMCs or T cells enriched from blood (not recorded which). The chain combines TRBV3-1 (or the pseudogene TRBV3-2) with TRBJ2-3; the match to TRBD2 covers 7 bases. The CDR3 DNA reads TGTGCCAGCAGCCAAGCGTGGGGAGGGCGGACAGATACGCAGTATTTT. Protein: CASSQAWGGRTDTQYF.